A selection of T cell receptor beta chains follows, all from one sample in a study of blood T cell repertoires in COVID-19. Clones were read by immunoSEQ multiplex PCR, and TCRdb kept only the in-frame ones, dropping some. The profile covers under 60,000 clones, with 65% to 85% appearing a single time and about 19% taken by the ten largest. The source material was peripheral blood. These receptors all stem from a human donor with active or convalescent COVID-19. The donor label of this sample is uncertain. CDR3s include the opening cysteine and the closing phenylalanine or tryptophan. The order of the fields is V gene, J gene, clone size, D gene, CDR3 DNA, CDR3 protein. The D gene is left open where the match is weak. Rows give clone size only sometimes, using once, few, many, or a class for an expanded clone.

V gene: TRBV2
J gene: TRBJ1-4
clone size: NA
D gene: NA
CDR3 DNA: TGTGCCAGCAAAGGGAGTAATGAAAAACTGTTTTTT
CDR3 protein: CASKGSNEKLFF

V gene: TRBV5-1
J gene: TRBJ1-2
clone size: NA
D gene: NA
CDR3 DNA: TGCGCCAGCAGCCTCGACAGGAATACTAACTATGGCTACACCTTC
CDR3 protein: CASSLDRNTNYGYTF

V gene: TRBV11-2
J gene: TRBJ1-1
clone size: NA
D gene: NA
CDR3 DNA: TGTGCCAGCAGCTTATCAAGGGGTGAAGCTTTCTTT
CDR3 protein: CASSLSRGEAFF

V gene: TRBV3-1/TRBV3-2
J gene: TRBJ1-1
clone size: few
D gene: NA
CDR3 DNA: TGTGCCAGCAGCCCTAGGGGCGTTGAAGCTTTCTTT
CDR3 protein: CASSPRGVEAFF

V gene: TRBV5-4
J gene: TRBJ2-5
clone size: NA
D gene: NA
CDR3 DNA: TGTGCCAGCAGCTTGCCGCGGGAAGAGACCCAGTACTTC
CDR3 protein: CASSLPREETQYF

V gene: TRBV7-2
J gene: TRBJ2-2
clone size: NA
D gene: NA
CDR3 DNA: TGTGCCAGCAGCTTATCTAGGTCCGGGGAGCTGTTTTTT
CDR3 protein: CASSLSRSGELFF

V gene: TRBV7-2
J gene: TRBJ1-1
clone size: few
D gene: NA
CDR3 DNA: TGTGCCAGCAGCTTAGCGTGGTTGAGCTCCGCTTTCTTT
CDR3 protein: CASSLAWLSSAFF

V gene: TRBV7-6
J gene: TRBJ1-4
clone size: NA
D gene: NA
CDR3 DNA: TGTGCCAGCAGCTCTAGGCGCGAAAAACTGTTTTTT
CDR3 protein: CASSSRREKLFF

V gene: TRBV18
J gene: TRBJ2-5
clone size: NA
D gene: TRBD2
CDR3 DNA: TGTGCCAGCTCACCATTTTCTAGCGGGGCAGAGACCCAGTACTTC
CDR3 protein: CASSPFSSGAETQYF

V gene: TRBV6-4
J gene: TRBJ1-5
clone size: NA
D gene: TRBD1
CDR3 DNA: TGTGCCAGCAGCCGTCCGGGACAGGAGACTAGCAATCAGCCCCAGCATTTT
CDR3 protein: CASSRPGQETSNQPQHF

V gene: TRBV13
J gene: TRBJ1-2
clone size: few
D gene: NA
CDR3 DNA: TGTGCCAGCAGCTTACTAACTAACTATGGCTACACCTTC
CDR3 protein: CASSLLTNYGYTF

V gene: TRBV28
J gene: TRBJ1-3
clone size: once
D gene: NA
CDR3 DNA: TGTGCCAGCAGTCCCCATACCCAGGGAAACACCATATATTTT
CDR3 protein: CASSPHTQGNTIYF

V gene: TRBV27
J gene: TRBJ2-5
clone size: NA
D gene: NA
CDR3 DNA: TGTGCCAGCAGACCGGGAAACCAAGAGACCCAGTACTTC
CDR3 protein: CASRPGNQETQYF

V gene: TRBV2
J gene: TRBJ2-3
clone size: few
D gene: TRBD2
CDR3 DNA: TGTGCCAGCCGTCTAGCGGGAGGTGGCACAGATACGCAGTATTTT
CDR3 protein: CASRLAGGGTDTQYF

V gene: TRBV9
J gene: TRBJ2-2
clone size: NA
D gene: NA
CDR3 DNA: TGTGCCAGCAGCGTAGGGCCAGCGGGGGAGCTGTTTTTT
CDR3 protein: CASSVGPAGELFF

V gene: TRBV7-8
J gene: TRBJ2-2
clone size: NA
D gene: NA
CDR3 DNA: TGTGCCAGCAGCTTAGATCCGGGCACCGGGGAGCTGTTTTTT
CDR3 protein: CASSLDPGTGELFF

V gene: TRBV19
J gene: TRBJ2-5
clone size: many
D gene: TRBD2
CDR3 DNA: TGTGCCAGTAGTTGGTCGGTAGCGGGAGTCGGAGAAGAGACCCAGTACTTC
CDR3 protein: CASSWSVAGVGEETQYF

V gene: TRBV7-9
J gene: TRBJ1-1
clone size: once
D gene: TRBD1
CDR3 DNA: TGTGCCAGCAGCCCTAGACGCGGACAGGGGGCTTTCTTT
CDR3 protein: CASSPRRGQGAFF

V gene: TRBV7-2
J gene: TRBJ2-7
clone size: NA
D gene: TRBD2
CDR3 DNA: TGTGCCAGCAGCCAGACTAGCGGCTGGGTCGAGCAGTACTTC
CDR3 protein: CASSQTSGWVEQYF

V gene: TRBV2
J gene: TRBJ2-3
clone size: NA
D gene: TRBD2
CDR3 DNA: TGTGCCAGCTTATTAGCGGGAGGTTGGACAGATACGCAGTATTTT
CDR3 protein: CASLLAGGWTDTQYF

V gene: TRBV6-6
J gene: TRBJ2-2
clone size: NA
D gene: TRBD1
CDR3 DNA: TGTGCCAGCAGTCTAACTATTACCAGGGGACAGGGGACCACCGGGGAGCTGTTTTTT
CDR3 protein: CASSLTITRGQGTTGELFF

V gene: TRBV29-1
J gene: TRBJ2-7
clone size: NA
D gene: TRBD2
CDR3 DNA: TGCAGCGTTGAATCTAGCGGCCTCTACGAGCAGTACTTC
CDR3 protein: CSVESSGLYEQYF